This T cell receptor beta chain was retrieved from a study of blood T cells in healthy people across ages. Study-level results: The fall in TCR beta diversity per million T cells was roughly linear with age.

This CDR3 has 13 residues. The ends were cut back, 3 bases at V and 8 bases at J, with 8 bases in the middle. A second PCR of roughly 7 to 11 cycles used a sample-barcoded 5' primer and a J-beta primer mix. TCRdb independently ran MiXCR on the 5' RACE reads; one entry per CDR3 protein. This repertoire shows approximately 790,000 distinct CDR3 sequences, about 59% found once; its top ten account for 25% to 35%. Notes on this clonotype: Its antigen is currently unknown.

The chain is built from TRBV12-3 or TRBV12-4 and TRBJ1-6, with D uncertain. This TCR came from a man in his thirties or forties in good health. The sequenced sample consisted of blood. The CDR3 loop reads CASSFRRDSPLHF. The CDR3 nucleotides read TGTGCCAGCAGTTTTAGGAGGGATTCACCCCTCCACTTT.